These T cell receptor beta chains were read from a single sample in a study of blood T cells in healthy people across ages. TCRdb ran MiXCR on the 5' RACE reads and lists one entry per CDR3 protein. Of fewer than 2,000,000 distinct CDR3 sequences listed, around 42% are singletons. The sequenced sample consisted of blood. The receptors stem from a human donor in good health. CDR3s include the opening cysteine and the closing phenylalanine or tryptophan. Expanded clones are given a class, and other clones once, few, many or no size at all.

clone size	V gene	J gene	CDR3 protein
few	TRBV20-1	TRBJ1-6	CSARRDRVSPLHF
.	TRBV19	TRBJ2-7	CASSPDRVAYEQYF
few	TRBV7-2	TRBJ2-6	CASSSTGQLSSGANVLTF
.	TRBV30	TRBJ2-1	CAWSVFSGGAMFF
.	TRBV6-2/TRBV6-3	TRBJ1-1	CASSLSGAPNTEAFF
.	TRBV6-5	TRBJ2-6	CASSYSMGPTGANVLTF
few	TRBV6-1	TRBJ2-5	CASGLDRGQETQYF
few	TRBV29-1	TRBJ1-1	CSASPIGAEAFF
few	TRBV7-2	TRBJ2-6	CASTRNSGANVLTF
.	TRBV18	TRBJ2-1	CASGGLANEQFF
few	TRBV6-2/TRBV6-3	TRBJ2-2	CASSYRGPFDGELFF
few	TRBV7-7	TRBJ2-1	CASSFSPKSSYNEQFF
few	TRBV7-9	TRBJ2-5	CASSSSPLAGEQYF
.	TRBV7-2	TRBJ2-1	CASTPQTWDEQFF
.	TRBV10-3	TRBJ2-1	CAISEASGGSSYNEQFF
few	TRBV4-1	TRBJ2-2	CASSQRGATGELFF
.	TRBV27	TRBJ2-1	CASSLRRFNEQFF
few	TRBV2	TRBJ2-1	CASSEAAAYNEQFF
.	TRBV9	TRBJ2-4	CAGSPEGGAMAKNIQYF
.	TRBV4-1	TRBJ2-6	CASSQEQASSGANVLTF
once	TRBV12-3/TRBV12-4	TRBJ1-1	CASSFKGSRAFF
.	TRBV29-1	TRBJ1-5	CSVKLDRGGSNQPQHF
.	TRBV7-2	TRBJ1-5	CASSLGGQNNNQPQHF
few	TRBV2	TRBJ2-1	CASSEDPGAIYNEQFF